A single sample gave rise to the 22 T cell receptor beta chains below, sequenced in a study of blood T cell repertoires in COVID-19. Assay used: immunoSEQ multiplex PCR; TCRdb lists only in-frame clones, some missing. The sample has about 44,000 clones, over 85% seen once. Sequencing was carried out using peripheral blood. These receptors originate from a man in his fifties or sixties with COVID-19, enrolled during active disease.

The chain joins TRBV28 to TRBJ1-2; a weak D match, TRBD1 (5 bases). Trimming took 5 bases from V and 2 from J, leaving 18 bases between them. Germline lookup yields CDR1 MDHEN and CDR2 SYDVKM. The CDR3 consists of 16 residues. The CDR3 region is CASSTGHRGMNYGYTF. In nucleotides, the CDR3 is TGTGCCAGCAGTACCGGCCATCGGGGGATGAACTATGGCTACACCTTC.

The rearrangement links TRBV19 to TRBJ2-7, with 14 bases fitting TRBD2. Germline CDR1 is LNHDA and CDR2 is SQIVND (reference sequence). Trimming at V came to 5 bases and at J to 7 bases, leaving 16 bases not matched to a gene. CDR3 length: 18 amino acids. In DNA form, the CDR3 reads TGTGCCAGTAGTGAAACCGGGACTAGCGGGAGTATTTTTAAGGAGCAGTACTTC. This translates into CASSETGTSGSIFKEQYF.

V is TRBV6-6 and J is TRBJ2-2; 13 bases fit TRBD2. The J segment lost 0 bases and the V segment lost 5 bases, leaving 9 bases of the junction unmatched. The CDR3 sequence is 19 residues long. Germline loops: CDR1 MNHNY, CDR2 SVGAGI (reference sequence). CDR3 amino acids: CASSRTSGGGGPNTGELFF. The CDR3 DNA sequence: TGTGCCAGCAGTCGGACTAGCGGGGGAGGGGGTCCGAACACCGGGGAGCTGTTTTTT.

On this clone: One end of the junction does not line up with germline, which may come from a read error. This chain joins TRBV5-1 and TRBJ2-7; 7 nucleotides match TRBD2. The germline V gene has CDR1 SGHRS and CDR2 YFSETQ. This CDR3 is 16 amino acids long. The CDR3 spells CPSRRGGGSSSYEQYF. The DNA of the CDR3 is TGCCCCAGCCGCCGTGGGGGGGGGTCCTCCTCCTACGAGCAGTACTTC.

V gene TRBV11-2 combines with J gene TRBJ2-5; maybe TRBD1 (6 bases). V was pared by 1 base and J by 4 bases, with 7 bases between. Germline values: CDR1 SGHAT, CDR2 FQNNGV. CDR3 length: 13 amino acids. CDR3 residues: CASSLAGVETQYF. The DNA for the CDR3 is TGTGCCAGCAGCTTAGCAGGGGTAGAGACCCAGTACTTC.

The chain carries TRBV7-2 and TRBJ1-6; D gene unclear. The CDR3 totals 14 residues. Germline CDR1 and CDR2: SGHTA and FQGNSA. V lost 1 base to trimming and J lost 8 bases, with 9 bases between them. DNA for the CDR3: TGTGCCAGCAGCTTAGACAGTCCTTATTCACCCCTCCACTTT. Amino acids: CASSLDSPYSPLHF.

The chain couples TRBV4-2 to TRBJ2-1; D possibly corresponds to TRBD2 (5 bases). The CDR3 length is 14 residues. V was pared by 0 bases and J by 5 bases, with 8 bases between. The V gene's germline CDR1 is LGHNA and CDR2 YNFKEQ. The chain's CDR3 is CASSQDGLHNEQFF. The CDR3 bases are TGTGCCAGCAGCCAAGATGGACTGCACAATGAGCAGTTCTTC.

The chain couples TRBV5-1 to TRBJ2-7; 10 nucleotides align to TRBD1. The ends lost 6 bases at V and 4 bases at J; junction bases unmatched: 10. The CDR3 runs to 15 residues. Looked up from germline, CDR1 is SGHRS and CDR2 is YFSETQ. This CDR3 reads CASTLSPGQGYEQYF. The CDR3 nucleotides are TGCGCCAGCACCCTAAGCCCGGGACAGGGGTACGAGCAGTACTTC.

The chain carries TRBV28 and TRBJ1-3, with D maybe TRBD1 (5 bases). The CDR3 is made up of 14 amino acids. Trimming removed 8 bases from V and 0 bases from J, with 11 bases in between. Looked up from germline, CDR1 is MDHEN and CDR2 is SYDVKM. CDR3 coding DNA: TGTGCCAGCCTCGTGGGGGGCTCTGGAAACACCATATATTTT. Translation: CASLVGGSGNTIYF.

The chain is built from TRBV28 and TRBJ1-2; TRBD1 might be the D (5 bases). CDR3 length equals 15 residues. Germline CDR1 is MDHEN and CDR2 is SYDVKM. The V gene lost 4 bases and the J gene lost 0 bases, with 12 bases spanning the gap. CDR3 in amino acids: CASSWGSLTNYGYTF. The DNA of the CDR3 is TGTGCCAGCAGTTGGGGCAGTCTCACTAACTATGGCTACACCTTC.

This chain links TRBV10-3 with TRBJ2-3, with a possible D match to TRBD2 (7 bases). The germline gives CDR1 ENHRY, CDR2 SYGVKD. V was shortened by 10 bases and J by 2 bases, with 16 bases between the two germline ends. This CDR3 contains 14 residues. The CDR3 sequence: CATGGQVDTDTQYF. The CDR3 region has the DNA TGTGCCACCGGGGGGCAGGTCGACACAGATACGCAGTATTTT.

The chain carries TRBV20-1 and TRBJ1-5, with D unresolved. Trimming took off 3 bases at V and 0 bases at J, with 9 bases between the two ends. This CDR3 is built from 14 residues. The germline V gene encodes CDR1 DFQATT and CDR2 SNEGSKA (reference sequence). The CDR3 reads CSASGHNSNQPQHF. In nucleotides, the CDR3 is TGCAGTGCTAGTGGGCACAATAGCAATCAGCCCCAGCATTTT.

The rearrangement joins TRBV18 to TRBJ2-3; D is ambiguous. The V end was cut by 6 bases, the J end by 2 bases, with 9 bases between. The germline V gene encodes CDR1 KGHSH and CDR2 LQKENI. The CDR3 spans 13 residues. The CDR3 sequence is CASSQDLTDTQYF. CDR3 DNA sequence: TGTGCCAGCTCCCAGGATCTCACAGATACGCAGTATTTT.

The chain carries TRBV21-1 and TRBJ2-7; the D call of TRBD2 is as the table states it, not checked on the DNA. TRBV21-1 is described as a pseudogene. This CDR3 is 13 amino acids long. In nucleotides, the CDR3 is TGTGCCAGGGGGGAGACTAGCGATTACGAGCAGTACTTC. The encoded protein is CARGETSDYEQYF.

The chain uses TRBV6-5 and TRBJ1-6; no clear D gene. Deletions cut 2 bases from V and 6 bases from J, with 11 bases between. From germline, CDR1 is MNHEY and CDR2 SVGAGI. The CDR3 runs to 15 residues. CDR3 region: CASSYRETGNSPLHF. The CDR3, as DNA: TGTGCCAGCAGTTACCGGGAGACGGGTAATTCACCCCTCCACTTT.

The chain couples TRBV12-5 to TRBJ2-5; 8 bases map to TRBD2. The CDR3 covers 15 residues. Germline lookup yields CDR1 LGHNT and CDR2 FRNRAP. V lost 6 bases and J lost 4; bases outside the gene matches: 10. The DNA for the CDR3 is TGTGCTAGTGGACGAAAAGCGGGAGATGGAGAGACCCAGTACTTC. This gives the protein CASGRKAGDGETQYF.

The CDR3 loop is CASSRRTSGRSKNIQYF. DNA for the CDR3: TGTGCCAGCAGCCGAAGGACTAGCGGGAGGAGCAAAAACATTCAGTACTTC. V is TRBV6-2 or TRBV6-3 and J is TRBJ2-4; 14 positions match TRBD2. The CDR3 extends over 17 amino acids. Per germline, CDR1 MNHEY and CDR2 SVGEGT. V lost 6 bases to trimming and J lost 3 bases; unmatched junction nucleotides: 7.

The chain employs TRBV19 and TRBJ2-3; 12 bases are a match to TRBD2. The CDR3 length is 16 residues. Trimming cost V 4 bases and J 5 bases; bases outside gene matches: 7. Germline loops: CDR1 LNHDA, CDR2 SQIVND (reference sequence). CDR3 residues: CASSKRLAGELDTQYF. CDR3 bases: TGTGCCAGTAGTAAAAGACTAGCGGGAGAACTAGATACGCAGTATTTT.

The chain joins TRBV12-3 or TRBV12-4 to TRBJ1-4; the D is unclear. This CDR3 has 12 amino acids. The V and J ends lost 4 bases and 8 bases respectively, with 8 bases between them. The chain's CDR3 is CASSSRPEKLFF. The CDR3 DNA reads TGTGCCAGCAGTTCGAGGCCCGAAAAACTGTTTTTT.

The rearrangement joins TRBV4-1 to TRBJ2-6; TRBD1 might be the D (6 bases). The CDR3 covers 17 residues. The ends were cut back, 0 bases at V and 1 base at J, with 10 bases in the middle. Germline V gene lookup returns CDR1 MGHRA and CDR2 YSYEKL. CDR3 DNA: TGCGCCAGCAGCCAAGAGCCCCAGGGGTCTGGGGCCAACGTCCTGACTTTC. This encodes CASSQEPQGSGANVLTF.

V gene TRBV3-1 (or the pseudogene TRBV3-2) combines with J gene TRBJ1-1; D is unclear. The CDR3 extends over 20 amino acids. Trimming left V 0 bases short and J 2 bases short, with 25 bases between. Germline loops: CDR1 LGHDT, CDR2 YNNKEL (reference sequence). The chain's CDR3 is CASSQDWHGRWGDINTEAFF. The CDR3 DNA follows: TGTGCCAGCAGCCAAGATTGGCACGGAAGGTGGGGAGATATTAACACTGAAGCTTTCTTT.

This chain joins TRBV7-9 and TRBJ1-5; TRBD1 matches at 9 bases. With V trimmed by 4 bases and J by 4 bases, 8 bases remained unmatched. Germline values: CDR1 SEHNR, CDR2 FQNEAQ (reference sequence). This CDR3 is 16 amino acids long. CDR3 protein: CASSSTRDRANQPQHF. CDR3 sequence (DNA): TGTGCCAGCAGCTCAACGCGGGACAGGGCTAATCAGCCCCAGCATTTT.